This T cell receptor (beta chain) was recovered during a study of T-cell memory formation after mild COVID-19 (dated by TCRdb to the early 2020s). The study in broad terms: TCR sequence clusters from the two donors were largely donor specific. In two donors, T-cell clones that expanded and contracted after mild COVID-19 were tracked by sequencing TCRalpha and TCRbeta repertoires over time. Two young, previously healthy adult volunteers made up the cohort, one male and one female.

Ficoll-Paque density gradient centrifugation was the method used to isolate PBMCs. This clonotype was observed a few times. The clone's antigen remains unknown. One base away there is no much larger clone; base qualities are not given. Sequenced on an Illumina NovaSeq 6000. TCRalpha and TCRbeta cDNA libraries were built by 5'RACE with constant-segment primers, adding sample barcodes and unique molecular identifiers. RNA was extracted from every sample with Trizol reagent. Libraries were amplified in two PCR steps, with a second sample barcode and Illumina TruSeq adapters added in the second step. Sequencing of libraries was performed on an Illumina NovaSeq with 2 x 150 bp paired-end reads. Turning to the authors' computational methods: With migec v1.2.7, reads were demultiplexed and then collapsed into UMI-guided consensus sequences. Using mixcr v2.1.11, the UMI consensuses were aligned to TRA and TRB V and J templates and assembled into clonotypes. Expanded or contracted clonotypes were those called significant by both edgeR and NoisET, with noise models trained on biological replicates. For edgeR calls, the cutoffs were a false discovery rate-adjusted p below 0.01 and a log2 fold-change threshold of 1. PCA with hierarchical clustering of max-normalized trajectories of the 1000 most abundant clonotypes was used as exploratory dynamics analysis. Each responding clone was given a CD4 or CD8 phenotype based on the CD4+ and CD8+ repertoires, which had been sequenced separately. In-frame beta chains were kept once TCRdb had trimmed the public reads at Q25 with fastp and called clones with MiXCR. Duplicate CDR3 protein sequences are folded into a single record with the most common DNA and genes. TCRdb assigned the V and J calls; the authors' analysis was not used. This sample has about 560,000 distinct CDR3 sequences in its table, and roughly a fifth of those were observed once. The ten largest clones take up roughly 8.1% of the sample.

Overall results and qualifications from the work: Contracting CD4+ clones were located mainly in the CM and EM memory subsets, whereas CD8+ clones were found to be enriched in EMRA. From day 15 to 85, contracting clones showed balanced CD4/CD8 phenotypes, whereas a second wave of clones that expanded from day 15 to 37 leaned towards CD4+. The study included only a couple of mild cases, and larger cohorts that include severe cases with pre-infection samples were judged to be necessary. Some responding clones were detected in pre-infection memory, suggesting pre-existing cross-reactive memory T cells joined the SARS-CoV-2 response. SARS-CoV-2 specificity was not confirmed for the second-wave clones peaking on day 37.

This TCR was sampled from an adult woman who had mild COVID-19 (a few samples of this study predate the infection). The sample titles of this study are shuffled in the database, so cell type and time point are left out; the donor was told from shared clones. Sequenced input: PBMCs or a T cell subset sorted from them (not recorded which).

The DNA reads TGCAGTGCTAGAGATGCTAGCGGGGGGTTGGAGACCCAGTACTTC. It encodes CSARDASGGLETQYF. The chain is encoded by TRBV20-1 joined to TRBJ2-5; 11 nucleotides in the junction match TRBD2. From a lookup of the germline V gene (reference sequence), CDR1 and CDR2 are DFQATT and SNEGSKA. Ends trimmed: V by 0 bases, J by 5 bases; bases unmatched to a gene: 5. The CDR3, cysteine through phenylalanine, is 15 amino acids long. Only CDR3 DNA remains: 45 bases, in frame from the first base.